These 32 T cell receptor beta chains came from one sample sequenced in a study of vaccination effects on CD4 cells after COVID-19. Pools of viral peptides were used by the ViraFEST assay to expand antigen-specific CD4+ T cells ahead of sequencing. Culture proceeded for approximately 10 days, and CD4+ T cells were then isolated. SARS-CoV-2 infection was confirmed by PCR in the person between March and December 2020. TCRdb's table, derived via immunoSEQ multiplex PCR, lists solely in-frame clones and lacks some. This table has tens of thousands of clones, over 65% appearing once. Antigens for these TCRs are unknown. The source was CD4+ T cells from PBMCs cultured with a peptide pool, collected before COVID-19 vaccination. The receptor set was obtained from a human donor who had a prior SARS-CoV-2 infection.

The V gene is TRBV5-1, the J gene TRBJ2-5, with a tentative D call TRBD2 (6 bases). From germline, CDR1 is SGHRS and CDR2 YFSETQ. V was shortened by 3 bases and J by 2 bases, with 8 bases between the two germline ends. The CDR3 extends over 13 amino acids. CDR3 in DNA: TGCGCCAGCAGCTATAGCGGACAAGAGACCCAGTACTTC. Its protein is CASSYSGQETQYF. Using reference TRBV5-1 and TRBJ2-5 for the parts outside the CDR3, the full variable domain is KAGVTQTPRYLIKTRGQQVTLSCSPISGHRSVSWYQQTPGQGLQFLFEYFSETQRNKGNFPGRFSGRQFSNSRSEMNVSTLELGDSALYLCASSYSGQETQYFGPGTRLLVL.

The chain links TRBV18 to TRBJ1-2, with D possibly being TRBD1 (6 bases). Germline values: CDR1 KGHSH, CDR2 LQKENI. The CDR3 has 16 residues. V lost 2 bases, J lost 3 bases, and 16 bases lay in between. The CDR3 region has the DNA TGTGCCAGCTCACCAAAGAAGACAGGTCCCCACTATGGCTACACCTTC. Translated: CASSPKKTGPHYGYTF.

This clone was seen just once. The rearrangement links TRBV7-3 to TRBJ1-2, with 8 bases fitting TRBD1. The CDR3 length is 13 residues. The germline gives CDR1 SGHTA, CDR2 FQGTGA. With 4 bases clipped from V and 4 bases from J, the junction kept 2 bases outside the gene matches. CDR3 in amino acids: CASSSGQGYGYTF. The DNA for the CDR3 is TGTGCCAGCAGCTCCGGACAGGGCTATGGCTACACCTTC.

The chain's CDR3 is CASSPGAQGDQPQHF. In DNA form, the CDR3 reads TGCGCCAGCAGCCCCGGGGCGCAGGGCGATCAGCCCCAGCATTTT. The J gene is TRBJ1-5, the V gene TRBV4-3, with a tentative D call TRBD1 (5 bases). The CDR3 consists of 15 residues. V lost 4 bases and J lost 5, with 15 bases in between. Germline CDR1 LGHNA, CDR2 YSLEER.

The chain joins TRBV7-3 to TRBJ1-1; D unresolved. The V gene lost 5 bases and the J gene lost 2 bases, with 6 bases spanning the gap. The CDR3 runs to 12 residues. Per germline, CDR1 SGHTA and CDR2 FQGTGA. CDR3 region: CASSQDNTEAFF. The DNA of the CDR3 is TGTGCCAGCAGCCAGGATAACACTGAAGCTTTCTTT.

The chain has TRBV6-6 and TRBJ2-7; D possibly uses TRBD1 or TRBD2 (5 bases each). Germline assignment: CDR1 MNHNY and CDR2 SVGAGI (reference sequence). The CDR3 consists of 12 residues. Trimming pared 8 bases from V and 6 bases from J, leaving 14 bases between. In DNA, the CDR3 is TGTGCCAGCGGGTGGGACGCATCCGAGCAGTACTTC. This sequence encodes CASGWDASEQYF.

The rearrangement uses TRBV19 and TRBJ2-6; D is perhaps TRBD2 (5 bases). Trimming left V 8 bases short and J 2 bases short, with 10 bases between. This CDR3 is built from 14 residues. Germline CDR1 LNHDA, CDR2 SQIVND (reference sequence). DNA of the CDR3: TGTGCCAGTGGTTGGGGAGCTGGGGCCAACGTCCTGACTTTC. Protein: CASGWGAGANVLTF.

This clone has a handful of counts. CDR3 sequence reads: CASSLPESSYNEQFF. CDR3 nucleotide sequence: TGTGCCAGCAGCCTACCAGAGAGCTCCTACAATGAGCAGTTCTTC. V is TRBV5-4 and J is TRBJ2-1; D unclear. Germline-derived CDR1 and CDR2 are SGHNT and YYREEE (reference sequence). Trimming removed 4 bases at V and 0 bases at J, with 11 bases between. The CDR3 is made up of 15 amino acids.

The rearrangement joins TRBV19 to TRBJ1-1, with D unresolved. The CDR3 is 15 amino acids. Trimming took 1 base from V and 4 from J, leaving 13 bases between them. The germline CDR1 and CDR2 sequences are LNHDA and SQIVND (reference sequence). CDR3 region: CASSIVPYLPTEAFF. In DNA form, the CDR3 reads TGTGCCAGTAGTATAGTACCCTATCTCCCCACTGAAGCTTTCTTT.

V is TRBV4-3 and J is TRBJ1-6, with TRBD1 matching over 7 bases. The V segment lost 0 bases and the J segment 7 bases; nucleotides outside the gene matches: 6. Germline values: CDR1 LGHNA, CDR2 YSLEER. The CDR3 spans 16 residues. The CDR3 is CASSQDPDRSNSPLHF. The CDR3 DNA sequence: TGCGCCAGCAGCCAAGATCCGGACAGGTCGAATTCACCCCTCCACTTT.

This chain connects TRBV5-1 to TRBJ2-3, with TRBD2 as a possible D gene (7 bases). Germline CDR1 is SGHRS and CDR2 is YFSETQ. This CDR3 region has 16 residues. Trimming took 0 bases from V and 4 from J, leaving 15 bases between them. The CDR3 region has the DNA TGCGCCAGCAGCTTGGAGGGGGGAGGGCCTGCAGATACGCAGTATTTT. Amino acid sequence: CASSLEGGGPADTQYF.

The V and J genes are TRBV11-3 and TRBJ2-1, with TRBD2 matching over 7 bases. CDR1 SGHNT and CDR2 YENEEA come from the germline V gene. The CDR3 has 15 amino acids. The ends lost 7 bases at V and 0 bases at J; junction bases unmatched: 6. CDR3 sequence: CASTPREYSYNEQFF. The CDR3 region has the DNA TGTGCCAGCACACCGCGGGAGTACTCCTACAATGAGCAGTTCTTC.

The V gene is TRBV5-3, the J gene TRBJ2-1; 7 positions agree with TRBD2. TRBV5-3 is annotated as an ORF whose role is uncertain. The V segment lost 4 bases and the J segment 1 base; nucleotides outside the gene matches: 5. This CDR3 is built from 15 residues. CDR3 residues: CARSSKRDSYNEQFF. CDR3 sequence (DNA): TGTGCCAGAAGCAGTAAGCGGGATTCCTACAATGAGCAGTTCTTC.

This clone was observed a few times. J is TRBJ2-1 and V is TRBV11-3; D unclear. This CDR3 contains 13 residues. Germline-derived CDR1 and CDR2 are SGHNT and YENEEA. With 3 bases removed from V and 5 bases from J, the gap between germline ends came to 8 bases. In nucleotides, the CDR3 is TGTGCCAGCAGCTTCTCCAGGAACAATGAGCAGTTCTTC. Its translation: CASSFSRNNEQFF.

The chain employs TRBV27 and TRBJ2-1; a possible D gene is TRBD2 (6 bases). The CDR3 is 16 amino acids. Germline lookup yields CDR1 MNHEY and CDR2 SMNVEV (reference sequence). V was cut by 6 bases and J by 4 bases, with 19 bases left in between. The CDR3 DNA reads TGTGCCAGCAGACGATCGACTAGTATTGATTACAATGAGCAGTTCTTC. Residues: CASRRSTSIDYNEQFF.

The count of this clone is one. This chain's CDR3 is CATSRRPGDQHF. The CDR3 DNA reads as TGTGCCACCAGCCGCCGCCCCGGGGACCAGCATTTT. The chain recombines TRBV15 with TRBJ1-5; D gene uncertain. V dropped 5 bases and J dropped 12 bases, with 14 bases sitting between them. The CDR3 has 12 amino acids. Germline V gene lookup returns CDR1 LNHNV and CDR2 YYDKDF (reference sequence). The full variable domain, its missing parts supplied by reference TRBV15 and TRBJ1-5, is DAMVIQNPRYQVTQFGKPVTLSCSQTLNHNVMYWYQQKSSQAPKLLFHYYDKDFNNEADTPDNFQSRRPNTSFCFLDIRSPGLGDTAMYLCATSRRPGDQHFGDGTRLSIL.

The rearrangement joins TRBV6-6 to TRBJ2-1; 9 bases match TRBD1. Germline values: CDR1 MNHNY, CDR2 SVGAGI (reference sequence). The CDR3 sequence is 15 residues long. V gave up 3 bases and J gave up 7 bases; unmatched junction bases: 7. The chain's CDR3 is CASSYATGGLNEQFF. CDR3 sequence (DNA): TGTGCCAGCAGTTATGCGACAGGGGGATTGAATGAGCAGTTCTTC.

This clone was observed once. The chain links TRBV5-5 to TRBJ1-5; D ambiguous. The CDR3 covers 18 residues. Trimming left V 1 base short and J 0 bases short, with 17 bases between. Germline loops: CDR1 SGHKS, CDR2 YYEKEE (reference sequence). CDR3 DNA sequence: TGTGCCAGCAGCTTGTTGGCTCAGGAACTGTATAGCAATCAGCCCCAGCATTTT. This encodes CASSLLAQELYSNQPQHF.

V gene TRBV19 combines with J gene TRBJ2-2; D not resolved. CDR1 and CDR2 (germline): LNHDA, SQIVND (reference sequence). The CDR3 covers 15 residues. V lost 1 base and J lost 4, with 10 bases in between. The CDR3 DNA is TGTGCCAGTAGTATAGGGGCAGCGAGCACCGGGGAGCTGTTTTTT. As protein: CASSIGAASTGELFF.

This chain joins TRBV11-2 and TRBJ2-7; the D is unclear. CDR3 size: 13 residues. Per germline, CDR1 SGHAT and CDR2 FQNNGV. Trimming took off 4 bases at V and 3 bases at J, with 10 bases between the two ends. CDR3 region: CASSYSTGYEQYF. As DNA, the CDR3 is TGTGCCAGCAGCTATTCGACGGGCTACGAGCAGTACTTC.

This clone has just a few counts. This chain joins TRBV7-2 and TRBJ2-3; 9 positions match TRBD2. The germline gives CDR1 SGHTA, CDR2 FQGNSA. The ends lost 4 bases at V and 1 base at J; junction bases unmatched: 9. This CDR3 is 17 amino acids long. The CDR3 DNA sequence: TGTGCCAGCAGCTCCCTACTAGCGGGCGACGGCACAGATACGCAGTATTTT. The encoded protein is CASSSLLAGDGTDTQYF. The full variable domain, completed using reference TRBV7-2 and TRBJ2-3, is GAGVSQSPSNKVTEKGKDVELRCDPISGHTALYWYRQSLGQGLEFLIYFQGNSAPDKSGLPSDRFSAERTGGSVSTLTIQRTQQEDSAVYLCASSSLLAGDGTDTQYFGPGTRLTVL.

In this sample, this clone turned up a few times. The chain combines TRBV6-5 with TRBJ1-1; D is uncertain. The CDR3 totals 13 residues. V gave up 1 base and J gave up 0 bases, with 3 bases separating them. Per germline, CDR1 MNHEY and CDR2 SVGAGI. The CDR3 DNA follows: TGTGCCAGCAGTTACTACATGAACACTGAAGCTTTCTTT. Protein sequence: CASSYYMNTEAFF.

The rearrangement joins TRBV5-5 to TRBJ2-2, with D maybe TRBD2 (5 bases). The V gene lost 4 bases and the J gene lost 1 base, with 14 bases spanning the gap. The CDR3 runs 16 residues. CDR1 and CDR2 (germline): SGHKS, YYEKEE (reference sequence). The CDR3 bases are TGTGCCAGCAGCCAGCGCGGGCAGCAGAACACCGGGGAGCTGTTTTTT. Its translation is CASSQRGQQNTGELFF.

V gene TRBV11-3 combines with J gene TRBJ2-1, with D perhaps TRBD2 (5 bases). V was clipped by 3 bases and J by 5 bases, with 11 bases between them. CDR3 size: 14 residues. Germline assignment: CDR1 SGHNT and CDR2 YENEEA. CDR3 in DNA: TGTGCCAGCAGCTTTAGTGGACTCAACAATGAGCAGTTCTTC. This codes for CASSFSGLNNEQFF.

The rearrangement links TRBV7-2 to TRBJ2-1; 8 nucleotides line up with TRBD2. Looked up from germline, CDR1 is SGHTA and CDR2 is FQGNSA. Unmatched junction bases numbered 3, after V lost 5 bases and J lost 0 bases. The CDR3 consists of 15 residues. The CDR3 protein is CASSLLAASYNEQFF. Here the CDR3 DNA reads TGTGCCAGCAGCCTACTAGCGGCCTCCTACAATGAGCAGTTCTTC.

This clone occurred a few times. The chain couples TRBV12-3 or TRBV12-4 to TRBJ2-7, with D perhaps TRBD1 or TRBD2 (5 bases each). CDR3 length: 12 residues. Trimming shortened V by 9 bases and J by 1 base, and 10 bases separated the two germline ends. The CDR3 nucleotides read TGTGCCAGTGTCGGGGCATCCTACGAGCAGTACTTC. Translated, it gives CASVGASYEQYF.

The chain is built from TRBV5-1 and TRBJ1-1; D is uncertain. V was shortened by 0 bases and J by 0 bases, with 6 bases between the two germline ends. CDR3 length equals 14 residues. Germline V lookup: CDR1 SGHRS, CDR2 YFSETQ. This CDR3 is CASSLGPMNTEAFF. CDR3 nucleotides: TGCGCCAGCAGCTTGGGTCCTATGAACACTGAAGCTTTCTTT.

V is TRBV4-1 and J is TRBJ1-2, with TRBD1 matching over 7 bases. Trimming cost V 0 bases and J 1 base; bases outside gene matches: 5. CDR1 and CDR2 (germline): MGHRA, YSYEKL. The CDR3 extends over 16 amino acids. The CDR3 DNA sequence: TGCGCCAGCAGCCAAGAGGCATACAGGGGTAACTATGGCTACACCTTC. This sequence encodes CASSQEAYRGNYGYTF.

The chain is built from TRBV15 and TRBJ2-7, with D possibly TRBD2 on 6 matching bases. The germline CDR1 and CDR2 sequences are LNHNV and YYDKDF (reference sequence). The V end lost 5 bases, the J end lost 2 bases, and 13 bases lay between the germline ends. This CDR3 region has 14 residues. In DNA form, the CDR3 reads TGTGCCACCAGCCGCCGACGGGAGACCTACGAGCAGTACTTC. Encoded protein: CATSRRRETYEQYF. Full variable domain (missing parts from reference TRBV15 and TRBJ2-7): DAMVIQNPRYQVTQFGKPVTLSCSQTLNHNVMYWYQQKSSQAPKLLFHYYDKDFNNEADTPDNFQSRRPNTSFCFLDIRSPGLGDTAMYLCATSRRRETYEQYFGPGTRLTVT.

The chain uses TRBV6-5 and TRBJ2-7, with D perhaps matching TRBD2 (6 bases). The CDR3 is 16 amino acids. The germline CDR1 and CDR2 sequences are MNHEY and SVGAGI. Trimming removed 0 bases at V and 5 bases at J, with 17 bases between. CDR3 DNA: TGTGCCAGCAGTTACTCGGGATCCAGGGACTGGAACGAGCAGTACTTC. Its protein product is CASSYSGSRDWNEQYF.

The V gene is TRBV19, the J gene TRBJ2-1; D unresolved. This CDR3 has 14 amino acids. Germline values: CDR1 LNHDA, CDR2 SQIVND (reference sequence). V shed 4 bases and J shed 7 bases, with 14 bases lying between them. CDR3 bases: TGTGCCAGTAGTAAGCTACACAGTGTGAATGAGCAGTTCTTC. Its protein product is CASSKLHSVNEQFF.

This clone was counted only a few times. The V and J genes are TRBV6-6 and TRBJ2-2, with D perhaps TRBD2 (5 bases). The CDR3 consists of 13 residues. With 4 bases removed from V and 7 bases from J, the gap between germline ends came to 10 bases. Germline-derived CDR1 and CDR2 are MNHNY and SVGAGI (reference sequence). CDR3: CASSSGLGGELFF. The CDR3 DNA follows: TGTGCCAGCAGTTCGGGATTGGGCGGGGAGCTGTTTTTT.